This entry lists 6 T cell receptor beta chains sequenced from one sample in a study of blood T cells in healthy people across ages. A second PCR, run for about 6 to 12 cycles, used a sample-barcoded 5' primer plus a J-beta primer mix. MiXCR, run by TCRdb on the 5' RACE reads, gives a single entry per CDR3 protein. The sample shows about 640,000 distinct CDR3 sequences, approximately 30% of them seen only once. The specimen sequenced was blood. Every receptor here comes from a woman older than 75 in good health.

This clonotype occurred a few times. V usage is TRBV30 and J usage is TRBJ2-3; perhaps D is TRBD1 or TRBD2 (5 bases each). The CDR3 loop spans 15 amino acids. In germline, CDR1 is GTSNPN, CDR2 SVGIG (reference sequence). The ends were cut back, 5 bases at V and 0 bases at J, with 15 bases in the middle. The CDR3 DNA is TGTGCCTGGCGACCTTTGGGGGTTAGCACAGATACGCAGTATTTT. Its protein product is CAWRPLGVSTDTQYF.

This clonotype was picked up many times. This rearrangement joins TRBV27 to TRBJ1-2, with 8 positions matching TRBD1. Germline V gives CDR1 MNHEY, CDR2 SMNVEV (reference sequence). This CDR3 is built from 20 residues. V was pared by 0 bases and J by 4 bases, with 19 bases of the junction left unmatched. As DNA, the CDR3 is TGTGCCAGCAGTTTATCGAGCATAAAAAGCAGGGGGCTTACTAGCTATGGCTACACCTTC. Its translation: CASSLSSIKSRGLTSYGYTF.

This clonotype was observed a handful of times. One base away lies a much larger clone, so this may be a sequencing read error. J is TRBJ2-1 and V is TRBV7-2; the D is unclear. The J call may be mistaken, given a closer DNA end match to TRBJ2-7. This CDR3 comprises 15 residues. The germline V gene has CDR1 SGHTA and CDR2 FQGNSA. The chain's CDR3 is CASSLGPGSYNEQYF. The CDR3 coding sequence is TGTGCCAGCAGCTTAGGTCCGGGCTCCTACAATGAGCAGTACTTC.

This clonotype was observed a handful of times. The genes are TRBV20-1 and TRBJ2-5; TRBD2 is a possible D gene (7 bases). Germline-derived CDR1 and CDR2 are DFQATT and SNEGSKA (reference sequence). The CDR3 has 13 residues. Trimming took 5 bases from V and 5 from J, leaving 15 bases between them. The CDR3 DNA is TGCAGTGCTGGGCGGCGGGGGCGGGAGACCCAGTACTTC. Translating gives CSAGRRGRETQYF.

The V call is TRBV9, the J call TRBJ2-3, with 11 bases lining up with TRBD2. V lost 4 bases to trimming and J lost 4 bases; unmatched junction nucleotides: 5. The V gene's germline CDR1 is SGDLS and CDR2 YYNGEE. There are 15 residues in the CDR3. The chain's CDR3 is CASSRSGGAADTQYF. CDR3 DNA sequence: TGTGCCAGCAGCCGTAGCGGGGGGGCAGCAGATACGCAGTATTTT.

The chain couples TRBV7-8 to TRBJ2-3, with D possibly matching TRBD2 (6 bases). Germline CDR1 SGHVS, CDR2 FQNEAQ. Trimming cost V 2 bases and J 4 bases, with 10 bases left between them. This CDR3 contains 14 residues. CDR3 protein: CASSLTGTADTQYF. The DNA of the CDR3 is TGTGCCAGCAGCTTAACCGGGACTGCAGATACGCAGTATTTT.